This T cell receptor beta chain originates from a study of memory CD4+ T cells and cytomegalovirus serostatus. V dropped 7 bases and J dropped 7 bases, with 11 bases sitting between them. This CDR3 contains 13 residues. Germline V CDR1 and CDR2: SNHLY, FYNNEI. Assay used: immunoSEQ multiplex PCR; TCRdb lists only in-frame clones, some missing. The repertoire holds 50,000 or so clones, with around 80% as singletons. Single viable CD3+CD4+CD8-CD45RO+ cells were sorted as the memory CD4+ T cells. The TCR originated in an adult in good health and CMV-seronegative. V usage is TRBV2 and J usage is TRBJ1-6; TRBD1 might be the D (5 bases). Sequencing was done on a sample of memory CD4+ T cells from blood. The CDR3 region has the DNA TGTGCCAGCAATCCGACAGAAAATTCACCCCTCCACTTT. Amino acids: CASNPTENSPLHF.